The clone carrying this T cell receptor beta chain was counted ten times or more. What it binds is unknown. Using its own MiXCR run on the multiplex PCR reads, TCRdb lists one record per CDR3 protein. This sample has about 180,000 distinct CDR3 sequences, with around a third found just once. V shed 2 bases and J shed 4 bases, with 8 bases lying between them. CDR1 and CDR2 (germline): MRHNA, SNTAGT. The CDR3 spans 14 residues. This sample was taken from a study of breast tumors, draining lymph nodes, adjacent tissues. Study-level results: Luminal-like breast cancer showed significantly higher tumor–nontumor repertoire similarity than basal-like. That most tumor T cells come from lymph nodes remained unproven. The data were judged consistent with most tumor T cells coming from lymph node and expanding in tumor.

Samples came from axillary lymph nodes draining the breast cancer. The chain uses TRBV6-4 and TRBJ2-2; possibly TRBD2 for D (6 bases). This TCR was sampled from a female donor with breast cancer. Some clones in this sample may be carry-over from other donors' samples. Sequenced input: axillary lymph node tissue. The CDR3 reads CASSDPGGTGELFF. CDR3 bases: TGTGCCAGCAGTGACCCCGGGGGCACCGGGGAGCTGTTTTTT.